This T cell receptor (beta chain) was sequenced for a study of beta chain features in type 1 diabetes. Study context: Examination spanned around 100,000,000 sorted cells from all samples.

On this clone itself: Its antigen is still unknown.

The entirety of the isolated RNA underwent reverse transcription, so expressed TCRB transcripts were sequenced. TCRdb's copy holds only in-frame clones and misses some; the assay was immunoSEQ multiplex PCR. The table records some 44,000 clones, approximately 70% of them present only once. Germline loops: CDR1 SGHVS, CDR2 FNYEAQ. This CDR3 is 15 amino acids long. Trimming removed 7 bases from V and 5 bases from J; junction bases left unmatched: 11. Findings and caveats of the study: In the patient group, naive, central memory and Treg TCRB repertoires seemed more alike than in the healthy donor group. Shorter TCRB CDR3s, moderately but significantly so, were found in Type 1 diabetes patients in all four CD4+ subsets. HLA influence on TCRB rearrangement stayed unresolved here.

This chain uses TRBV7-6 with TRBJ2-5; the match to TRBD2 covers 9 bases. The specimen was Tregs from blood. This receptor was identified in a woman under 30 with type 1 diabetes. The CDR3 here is CASTSRGGASETQYF. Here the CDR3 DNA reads TGTGCCAGCACCAGTCGCGGGGGGGCCTCCGAGACCCAGTACTTC.